This TCR beta chain was sequenced during a study of naive and memory T cell subsets. Study-level findings and limits: Naive and memory subsets had different power law exponents for TCR abundance.

Both TRBC1 and TRBC2 were covered by a beta constant-region primer of two equimolar oligonucleotides. One entry per CDR3 protein results from TCRdb running MiXCR on the UMI-ligation and nested PCR reads. This table holds around 160,000 distinct CDR3 sequences, approximately 17% found once. Points on this clonotype: Its antigen is unknown.

V was clipped by 0 bases and J by 5 bases, with 11 bases between them. Germline V CDR1 and CDR2: SGHRS, YFSETQ. The CDR3 is 14 amino acids. This chain links TRBV5-1 with TRBJ1-2; D call uncertain. The TCR was taken from a human donor in good health. The sample comprised naive CD4+ T cells from blood. CDR3 nucleotides: TGCGCCAGCAGCTTGGTTGACAACGTGTATGGCTACACCTTC. Its protein is CASSLVDNVYGYTF.